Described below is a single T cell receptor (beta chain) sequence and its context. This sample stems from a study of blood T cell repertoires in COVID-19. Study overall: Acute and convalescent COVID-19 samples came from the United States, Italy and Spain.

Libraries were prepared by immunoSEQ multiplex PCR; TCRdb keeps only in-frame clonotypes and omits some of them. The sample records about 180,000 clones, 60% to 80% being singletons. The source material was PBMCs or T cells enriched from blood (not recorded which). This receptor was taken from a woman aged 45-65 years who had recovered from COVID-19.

The CDR3 spells CASSWGQGAEKLFF. The CDR3 DNA reads as TGTGCCAGCAGCTGGGGACAGGGGGCTGAAAAACTGTTTTTT. The chain is built from TRBV5-4 and TRBJ1-4, with TRBD1 identical over 12 bases. Trimming at V came to 3 bases and at J to 7 bases, leaving 1 base not matched to a gene. Germline CDR1 is SGHNT and CDR2 is YYREEE (reference sequence). The CDR3 consists of 14 residues. Drawing the rest from reference TRBV5-4 and TRBJ1-4, the complete variable domain is ETGVTQSPTHLIKTRGQQVTLRCSSQSGHNTVSWYQQALGQGPQFIFQYYREEENGRGNFPPRFSGLQFPNYSSELNVNALELDDSALYLCASSWGQGAEKLFFGSGTQLSVL.